These 26 T cell receptor beta chains were sequenced from one sample in a study of cytomegalovirus exposure and HLA in healthy donors. The PCR ran on 60 Vbeta and 13 Jbeta primers. Produced via immunoSEQ multiplex PCR; TCRdb's table is partial and in-frame only. This sample yields under 70,000 clones, of which 70% to 80% are seen a single time; approximately 19% belongs to the top ten. The specimen was PBMCs. Receptor source: a woman aged 55-70 years in good health and CMV-seropositive.

The rearrangement uses TRBV5-6 and TRBJ2-3, with TRBD1 matching 7 bases. Germline V lookup: CDR1 SGHDT, CDR2 YYEEEE. J gave up 3 bases and V 7 bases, and 17 bases lay outside the gene matches. The CDR3 covers 17 residues. The CDR3 loop reads CASQNSKRGRGTDTQYF. The CDR3 DNA follows: TGTGCCAGCCAAAATTCTAAACGGGGCAGGGGGACAGATACGCAGTATTTT. The full variable domain, in which reference TRBV5-6 and TRBJ2-3 provide the parts outside the CDR3, is DAGVTQSPTHLIKTRGQQVTLRCSPKSGHDTVSWYQQALGQGPQFIFQYYEEEERQRGNFPDRFSGHQFPNYSSELNVNALLLGDSALYLCASQNSKRGRGTDTQYFGPGTRLTVL.

The chain combines TRBV9 with TRBJ1-6; weak D call: TRBD1 (5 bases). The germline V gene has CDR1 SGDLS and CDR2 YYNGEE. The CDR3 consists of 15 residues. The V and J ends lost 5 bases and 7 bases respectively, with 16 bases between them. The CDR3 protein is CASSERGTGNSPLHF. DNA for the CDR3: TGTGCCAGCAGTGAACGCGGGACGGGGAATTCACCCCTCCACTTT. The entire variable domain, with the rest obtained from reference TRBV9 and TRBJ1-6, is as follows: DSGVTQTPKHLITATGQRVTLRCSPRSGDLSVYWYQQSLDQGLQFLIQYYNGEERAKGNILERFSAQQFPDLHSELNLSSLELGDSALYFCASSERGTGNSPLHFGNGTRLTVT.

The rearrangement uses TRBV19 and TRBJ1-2, with D perhaps matching TRBD1 (5 bases). The germline V gene has CDR1 LNHDA and CDR2 SQIVND (reference sequence). The germline V and J ends were trimmed by 7 bases and 4 bases, with 10 bases remaining between them. The length of the CDR3 is 12 residues. The CDR3 nucleotides read TGTGCCAGTACCAGAGACAGCTATGGCTACACCTTC. Its protein is CASTRDSYGYTF. The full variable domain, completed using reference TRBV19 and TRBJ1-2, is DGGITQSPKYLFRKEGQNVTLSCEQNLNHDAMYWYRQDPGQGLRLIYYSQIVNDFQKGDIAEGYSVSREKKESFPLTVTSAQKNPTAFYLCASTRDSYGYTFGSGTRLTVV.

The rearrangement joins TRBV6-6 to TRBJ2-7; D might be TRBD2 (5 bases). This CDR3 contains 13 residues. Germline values: CDR1 MNHNY, CDR2 SVGAGI (reference sequence). V was trimmed by 5 bases and J by 7 bases, leaving 15 bases between them. CDR3 DNA sequence: TGTGCCAGCAGTAGTCCGGGGAGCAAAGAGCAGTACTTC. Translated: CASSSPGSKEQYF.

The gene calls are TRBV18 and TRBJ1-1, with no clear D. This CDR3 is built from 13 residues. The V end lost 5 bases, the J end lost 0 bases, and 7 bases lay between the germline ends. Germline values: CDR1 KGHSH, CDR2 LQKENI. CDR3 nucleotide sequence: TGTGCCAGCTCAGCGGAGGTGAACACTGAAGCTTTCTTT. Amino acids: CASSAEVNTEAFF.

The genes are TRBV19 and TRBJ2-3, with TRBD1 matching 12 bases. The CDR3 length is 15 residues. Per the germline V gene, CDR1 is LNHDA and CDR2 is SQIVND (reference sequence). The V and J ends lost 9 bases and 3 bases, in that order; junction bases with no gene match: 7. As DNA, the CDR3 is TGTGCCAGCGGGACAGGGGGCATTCGGACAGATACGCAGTATTTT. It translates to CASGTGGIRTDTQYF.

This sequence joins TRBV5-1 and TRBJ2-2; 7 positions agree with TRBD1. In germline, CDR1 is SGHRS, CDR2 YFSETQ. V lost 2 bases and J lost 6; bases outside the gene matches: 7. The CDR3 runs to 15 residues. CDR3 DNA: TGCGCCAGCAGCTTTAGCCCCGGACAGGCCGGGGAGCTGTTTTTT. As protein: CASSFSPGQAGELFF. Filled out from reference TRBV5-1 and TRBJ2-2, the complete variable domain reads KAGVTQTPRYLIKTRGQQVTLSCSPISGHRSVSWYQQTPGQGLQFLFEYFSETQRNKGNFPGRFSGRQFSNSRSEMNVSTLELGDSALYLCASSFSPGQAGELFFGEGSRLTVL.

V gene TRBV6-5 combines with J gene TRBJ2-1; 9 bases are a match to TRBD1. The CDR3 runs 15 residues. V lost 6 bases to trimming and J lost 1 base; unmatched junction nucleotides: 4. Germline V gives CDR1 MNHEY, CDR2 SVGAGI. CDR3 sequence (DNA): TGTGCCAGCAGCCTAGACAGGGGGTCCTACAATGAGCAGTTCTTC. Protein product: CASSLDRGSYNEQFF.

V usage is TRBV30 and J usage is TRBJ2-3; 12 bases fit TRBD2. Looked up from germline, CDR1 is GTSNPN and CDR2 is SVGIG (reference sequence). The CDR3 is 16 residues long. J gave up 5 bases and V 4 bases, and 10 bases lay outside the gene matches. CDR3 nucleotide sequence: TGTGCCTGGAACAGAGCTAGCGGGGGGGCGAAAGATACGCAGTATTTT. Amino acids: CAWNRASGGAKDTQYF.

This chain links TRBV19 with TRBJ1-1; 9 nucleotides line up with TRBD1. The V gene's germline CDR1 is LNHDA and CDR2 SQIVND (reference sequence). CDR3 length: 16 amino acids. Germline trimming cut 7 bases from V and 0 bases from J; bases unmatched to any gene: 9. As DNA, the CDR3 is TGTGCCAGTAATAACAGGGGGCGCGAATTGAACACTGAAGCTTTCTTT. Its protein is CASNNRGRELNTEAFF. Full variable domain (rest looked up from reference TRBV19 and TRBJ1-1): DGGITQSPKYLFRKEGQNVTLSCEQNLNHDAMYWYRQDPGQGLRLIYYSQIVNDFQKGDIAEGYSVSREKKESFPLTVTSAQKNPTAFYLCASNNRGRELNTEAFFGQGTRLTVV.

The rearrangement uses TRBV5-6 and TRBJ2-3, with a weak D call TRBD1 (6 bases). Trimming took off 4 bases at V and 3 bases at J, with 18 bases between the two ends. Germline V CDR1 and CDR2: SGHDT, YYEEEE. The CDR3 is made up of 16 amino acids. CDR3 sequence reads: CASSALDSKGTDTQYF. The CDR3 DNA is TGTGCCAGCAGCGCCCTGGACAGTAAGGGAACAGATACGCAGTATTTT.

The CDR3 DNA follows: TGTGCCAGCAGCGTAGACGACGGGAGCAATCAGCCCCAGCATTTT. Encoded protein: CASSVDDGSNQPQHF. This sequence joins TRBV9 and TRBJ1-5, with D hard to call. CDR3 length: 15 amino acids. Germline V gene lookup returns CDR1 SGDLS and CDR2 YYNGEE. Trimming left V 0 bases short and J 1 base short, with 8 bases between. Full variable domain (missing parts from reference TRBV9 and TRBJ1-5): DSGVTQTPKHLITATGQRVTLRCSPRSGDLSVYWYQQSLDQGLQFLIQYYNGEERAKGNILERFSAQQFPDLHSELNLSSLELGDSALYFCASSVDDGSNQPQHFGDGTRLSIL.

This chain connects TRBV18 to TRBJ1-1, with no clear D. The ends were cut back, 4 bases at V and 0 bases at J, with 6 bases in the middle. CDR1 is KGHSH and CDR2 is LQKENI in the germline V gene. The CDR3 covers 13 residues. DNA of the CDR3: TGTGCCAGCTCACACGGGGTGAACACTGAAGCTTTCTTT. Encoded protein: CASSHGVNTEAFF.

This clone was counted at least ten times. The chain combines TRBV5-6 with TRBJ1-4; 7 bases agree with TRBD1. Germline CDR1 SGHDT, CDR2 YYEEEE. The J segment lost 6 bases and the V segment lost 1 base, leaving 9 bases of the junction unmatched. The CDR3 is made up of 16 amino acids. This chain's CDR3 is CASSLLELGTDEKLFF. The CDR3 region has the DNA TGTGCCAGCAGCTTGTTGGAGTTGGGGACAGATGAAAAACTGTTTTTT.

This chain's CDR3 is CASSLVLGQSYEQYF. CDR3 DNA sequence: TGTGCCAGCAGCTTAGTTCTAGGACAGAGCTACGAGCAGTACTTC. V usage is TRBV7-8 and J usage is TRBJ2-7; possibly TRBD1 for D (6 bases). V gave up 1 base and J gave up 3 bases, with 13 bases separating them. This CDR3 is 15 amino acids long. Germline values: CDR1 SGHVS, CDR2 FQNEAQ.

The V and J genes are TRBV10-3 and TRBJ1-3; 9 bases align to TRBD1. CDR1 and CDR2 from the germline V gene are ENHRY and SYGVKD. V lost 6 bases and J lost 4; bases outside the gene matches: 7. The CDR3 is 15 residues long. DNA of the CDR3: TGTGCCATCAGGGAGACAGGGGGATCAGGAAACACCATATATTTT. This encodes CAIRETGGSGNTIYF.

V and J are TRBV5-1 and TRBJ1-3; D remains unclear. The V end was cut by 0 bases, the J end by 4 bases, with 14 bases between. This CDR3 region has 16 residues. Germline V gene lookup returns CDR1 SGHRS and CDR2 YFSETQ. DNA of the CDR3: TGCGCCAGCAGCTTGGCCGGTGTACAGTACGGAAACACCATATATTTT. Translation gives CASSLAGVQYGNTIYF.

This clone was seen a single time. The CDR3, as DNA: TGTGCCAGCAGCACACAAAAGAACACTGAAGCTTTCTTT. Its translation: CASSTQKNTEAFF. The chain joins TRBV7-9 to TRBJ1-1; D is unresolved. V was trimmed by 5 bases and J by 1 base, leaving 8 bases between them. The V gene's germline CDR1 is SEHNR and CDR2 FQNEAQ (reference sequence). The CDR3 has 13 amino acids.

The chain carries TRBV27 and TRBJ1-5, with D maybe TRBD1 (5 bases). Trimming cost V 5 bases and J 0 bases, with 11 bases left between them. The CDR3 runs to 15 residues. Germline V CDR1 and CDR2: MNHEY, SMNVEV (reference sequence). The CDR3 DNA is TGTGCCAGCAGTCCCGGGACTGCTAGCAATCAGCCCCAGCATTTT. Its protein product is CASSPGTASNQPQHF.

The chain has TRBV12-5 and TRBJ2-1, with D possibly TRBD2 on 5 matching bases. V lost 1 base to trimming and J lost 7 bases, with 8 bases between them. This CDR3 region has 13 residues. CDR1 and CDR2 from the germline V gene are LGHNT and FRNRAP. The CDR3: CASGLDPGNEQFF. CDR3 coding DNA: TGTGCTAGTGGTTTGGACCCGGGGAATGAGCAGTTCTTC.

V and J are TRBV10-3 and TRBJ2-7, with D unresolved. The CDR3 is made up of 12 amino acids. V was trimmed by 0 bases and J by 2 bases, leaving 2 bases between them. CDR1 and CDR2 (germline): ENHRY, SYGVKD. CDR3 nucleotide sequence: TGTGCCATCAGTGAGTCTACCTACGAGCAGTACTTC. Amino acids: CAISESTYEQYF.

Points on this clone: Germline is not matched at one junction end, which may reflect a read error. The J gene is TRBJ2-7, the V gene TRBV30; no firm D call. CDR1 GTSNPN and CDR2 SVGIG come from the germline V gene (reference sequence). The CDR3 is made up of 11 amino acids. The CDR3 DNA sequence: TGTGCCTGGAGTTTACAATCCTCCCCCAACTTC. Its translation: CAWSLQSSPNF.

The rearrangement uses TRBV4-2 and TRBJ2-1; the D is unclear. Germline V CDR1 and CDR2: LGHNA, YNFKEQ. Trimming stripped 2 bases from V and 0 bases from J, with 8 bases between. The CDR3 is made up of 15 amino acids. CDR3 amino acids: CASSQLKSSYNEQFF. The CDR3 DNA follows: TGTGCCAGCAGCCAACTAAAATCCTCCTACAATGAGCAGTTCTTC.

The chain couples TRBV11-2 to TRBJ2-7; TRBD2 aligns across 8 bases. This CDR3 has 16 amino acids. J lost 0 bases, V lost 1 base, and 5 bases had no gene match. CDR1 and CDR2 from the germline V gene are SGHAT and FQNNGV. CDR3 protein: CASSLATSVSSYEQYF. The DNA for the CDR3 is TGTGCCAGCAGCTTAGCGACTAGCGTGAGCTCCTACGAGCAGTACTTC.

The chain carries TRBV11-3 and TRBJ2-1; no firm D call. Germline assignment: CDR1 SGHNT and CDR2 YENEEA. Trimming took off 0 bases at V and 9 bases at J, with 6 bases between the two ends. This CDR3 contains 12 residues. Here the CDR3 DNA reads TGTGCCAGCAGCTTAGAGGGCCGTGAGCAGTTCTTC. Translated, it gives CASSLEGREQFF.

This chain connects TRBV12-5 to TRBJ2-3; 13 nucleotides line up with TRBD2. This CDR3 is 17 amino acids long. V shed 6 bases, J shed 1 base, and the junction held 7 bases outside the gene matches. Germline V gives CDR1 LGHNT, CDR2 FRNRAP. The CDR3 DNA follows: TGTGCTAGTGGATGGACTAGCGGGGGAGGGGGCACAGATACGCAGTATTTT. As protein: CASGWTSGGGGTDTQYF.